These 15 T cell receptor beta chains came from one sample sequenced in a study of CXCR3-negative and CXCR3-positive naive CD8 T cells. UMI-labeled TRB cDNA libraries were prepared by 5' RACE. TCRdb reanalyzed the 5' RACE reads, giving one entry per CDR3 protein sequence and no DNA. Its table records about 120,000 distinct CDR3 sequences. Overall study results and limits: CXCR3-positive naive cells had TRB CDR3s that were more hydrophobic than CXCR3-negative naive cells had.

These receptors' antigens are unknown. Specimen: naive CXCR3+ CD8+ T cells from blood. Subset in this sample: CD45RO-CCR7+CD27+CD95- naive CD8+ T cells expressing CXCR3 (TNR3+). These TCRs come from a human donor in good health. Some clones in this sample may be carry-over from other donors' samples.

The gene calls are TRBV21-1 and TRBJ1-2; the D call of TRBD1 rests on TCRdb alone, since no DNA is present to check it. TRBV21-1 is designated a pseudogene. This CDR3 is built from 16 residues. CDR3 sequence: CASSPPRTAEDGGYTF.

This chain links TRBV7-9 with TRBJ1-4. Germline CDR1 and CDR2: SEHNR and FQNEAQ (reference sequence). This CDR3 spans 11 amino acids. This CDR3 is CASSHHEKLFF.

The chain employs TRBV3-1 and TRBJ1-1. The CDR3 is made up of 17 amino acids. Germline-derived CDR1 and CDR2 are LGHDT and YNNKEL (reference sequence). The CDR3 sequence is CASSQDRRLGGDTEAFF.

This chain joins TRBV7-2 and TRBJ2-5; with no DNA, the TCRdb D assignment of TRBD2 cannot be verified. The CDR3 contains 14 residues. In germline, CDR1 is SGHTA, CDR2 FQGNSA. The CDR3 sequence is CASSPLGNQETQYF.

The V gene is TRBV4-3, the J gene TRBJ2-2; TCRdb indicates TRBD1, and absent DNA this call remains unverified. The CDR3 is 17 residues long. Germline CDR1 reads LGHNA; CDR2 reads YSLEER. This CDR3 is CASSQDWGGANTGELFF.

This rearrangement joins TRBV12-3 or TRBV12-4 to TRBJ2-2. This CDR3 contains 14 residues. The CDR3 loop is CASRTTAIGGELFF.

The CDR3 is CASSPDNYGYTF. The V and J genes are TRBV5-5 and TRBJ1-2. Germline CDR1 and CDR2: SGHKS and YYEKEE (reference sequence). The CDR3 consists of 12 residues.

This chain links TRBV29-1 with TRBJ2-1; TCRdb proposes TRBD1, but this gene call is untestable without DNA. CDR3 length equals 14 residues. Germline V gene lookup returns CDR1 SQVTM and CDR2 ANQGSEA. This CDR3 reads CSVVRRDGGDEQFF.

The gene calls are TRBV5-1 and TRBJ1-1. Germline assignment: CDR1 SGHRS and CDR2 YFSETQ. The CDR3 is 14 residues long. The CDR3: CASSSDTMNTEAFF. Based on the CDR3 plus reference TRBV5-1 and TRBJ1-1, the full variable domain is KAGVTQTPRYLIKTRGQQVTLSCSPISGHRSVSWYQQTPGQGLQFLFEYFSETQRNKGNFPGRFSGRQFSNSRSEMNVSTLELGDSALYLCASSSDTMNTEAFFGQGTRLTVV.

This chain uses TRBV13 with TRBJ2-1; TCRdb's assignment of TRBD2 cannot be checked, as there is no DNA. The CDR3 sequence is 15 residues long. The germline V gene encodes CDR1 PRHDT and CDR2 FYEKMQ (reference sequence). The CDR3 spells CASWTSGFPYNEQFF.

The V call is TRBV20-1, the J call TRBJ2-5. Germline V gives CDR1 DFQATT, CDR2 SNEGSKA (reference sequence). There are 13 residues in the CDR3. CDR3 in amino acids: CSAFELGRETQYF.

This chain uses TRBV29-1 with TRBJ2-2; the D call of TRBD1 rests on TCRdb alone, since no DNA is present to check it. There are 13 residues in the CDR3. CDR1 is SQVTM, CDR2 ANQGSEA, per germline. The CDR3 loop is CSVRDRNTGELFF.

The chain couples TRBV6-2 or TRBV6-3 to TRBJ2-3; TCRdb proposes TRBD2, but this gene call is untestable without DNA. This CDR3 is built from 17 residues. Germline assignment: CDR1 MNHEY and CDR2 SVGEGT. CDR3 region: CASSYPPASGGADTQYF.

The rearrangement uses TRBV10-2 and TRBJ1-1; TCRdb selects TRBD1, and the lack of DNA leaves this call unchecked. CDR1 is WSHSY, CDR2 SAAADI, per germline. The CDR3 totals 14 residues. CDR3 in amino acids: CASSETGGDTEAFF.

The V gene is TRBV19, the J gene TRBJ2-7; TCRdb indicates TRBD2, and absent DNA this call remains unverified. CDR3 length: 12 amino acids. Germline V gene sequence: CDR1 LNHDA, CDR2 SQIVND (reference sequence). The CDR3 here is CASSGLTYEQYF.